What follows are 7 T cell receptor beta chains derived from one specimen sequenced in a study of CD8+CD57+ T cells in acquired aplastic anemia. An expansion of CD8+CD57+ cells by flow cytometry had been shown in patients chosen for sequencing. Genomic DNA was employed as the template in profiling TCR beta VDJ and CDR3. One entry per CDR3 protein results from TCRdb running MiXCR on the reads. The sample includes approximately 180,000 distinct CDR3 sequences, 63% of them seen just once. The sequencing input was sorted CD4+, CD8+, or CD8+CD57+ T cells (not recorded which) from PBMCs. These TCRs come from a human donor with aplastic anemia.

The V call is TRBV25-1, the J call TRBJ2-1, with 12 positions matching TRBD2. Per germline, CDR1 MGHDK and CDR2 SYGVNS. The CDR3 has 16 residues. Trimming cost V 2 bases and J 8 bases; bases outside gene matches: 7. CDR3 sequence: CASSELRLAGVDEQFF. The CDR3, as DNA: TGTGCCAGCAGTGAACTAAGACTAGCGGGAGTGGATGAGCAGTTCTTC.

The chain uses TRBV5-6 and TRBJ2-7; D gene uncertain. Trimming left V 0 bases short and J 9 bases short, with 13 bases between. Germline V gives CDR1 SGHDT, CDR2 YYEEEE. The CDR3 loop spans 13 amino acids. Here the CDR3 DNA reads TGTGCCAGCAGCTTGGCCCGGCAGCCCAGGCAGTACTTC. Its translation is CASSLARQPRQYF.

As for this clonotype: The junction and the germline gene differ at one end; a read error may be behind it. The J gene is TRBJ2-3, the V gene TRBV7-2; the D is unclear. Per germline, CDR1 SGHTA and CDR2 FQGNSA. The CDR3 extends over 13 amino acids. DNA of the CDR3: TGTGCCAGCAGTTTCCTCGGTGGAGATGCGCAGTATTTT. Residues: CASSFLGGDAQYF.

The genes are TRBV9 and TRBJ1-1; no definite D call. Trimming stripped 4 bases from V and 2 bases from J, with 6 bases between. Germline CDR1 is SGDLS and CDR2 is YYNGEE. The CDR3 runs to 12 residues. CDR3 bases: TGTGCCAGCAGCTCCATAAACACTGAAGCTTTCTTT. This sequence encodes CASSSINTEAFF.

V usage is TRBV19 and J usage is TRBJ1-4; 8 bases are a match to TRBD1. From germline, CDR1 is LNHDA and CDR2 SQIVND (reference sequence). The length of the CDR3 is 13 residues. Losses at the gene ends were 6 bases for V and 10 bases for J; bases not matched to a gene: 7. Here the CDR3 reads CASRRDRNGKLFF. The DNA for the CDR3 is TGTGCCAGTAGACGGGACAGGAACGGAAAACTGTTTTTT.

This chain connects TRBV7-6 to TRBJ2-3; TRBD1 might be the D (5 bases). The germline V gene encodes CDR1 SGHVS and CDR2 FNYEAQ. The V gene lost 2 bases and the J gene lost 1 base, with 10 bases spanning the gap. This CDR3 has 15 residues. CDR3 coding DNA: TGTGCCAGCAGCTTACAGGGAAGGGGCACAGATACGCAGTATTTT. Translation: CASSLQGRGTDTQYF.

The chain carries TRBV20-1 and TRBJ2-3; the D is unclear. Germline V gene sequence: CDR1 DFQATT, CDR2 SNEGSKA (reference sequence). The V and J ends lost 0 bases and 5 bases respectively, with 3 bases between them. The CDR3 is 11 residues long. CDR3: CSARDGDTQYF. Here the CDR3 DNA reads TGCAGTGCTAGAGATGGAGATACGCAGTATTTT.